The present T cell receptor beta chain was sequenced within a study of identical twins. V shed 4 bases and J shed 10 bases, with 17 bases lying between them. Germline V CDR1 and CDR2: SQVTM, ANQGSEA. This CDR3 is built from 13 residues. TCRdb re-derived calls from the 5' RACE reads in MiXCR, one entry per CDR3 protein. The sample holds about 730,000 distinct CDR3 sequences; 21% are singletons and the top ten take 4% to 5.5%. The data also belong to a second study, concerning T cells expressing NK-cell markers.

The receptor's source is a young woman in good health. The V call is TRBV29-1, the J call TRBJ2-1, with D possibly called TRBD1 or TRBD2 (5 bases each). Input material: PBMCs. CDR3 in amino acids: CSVAVGERWEQFF. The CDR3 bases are TGCAGCGTTGCGGTGGGGGAGCGCTGGGAGCAGTTCTTC.